This T cell receptor beta chain was captured by sequencing in a study of radiation and T cells in renal cell carcinoma. As to this clone: Its antigen is undetermined.

Treatment reported: 15 Gy SBRT to primary tumor, nephrectomy 4 weeks later. Trimming cost V 0 bases and J 7 bases; bases outside gene matches: 9. This CDR3 has 16 residues. Germline V gene sequence: CDR1 SGHTA, CDR2 FQGNSA. Study-wide points: Top tumor clonotypes rose in blood 2 weeks post-radiation, then contracted.

The assay was immunoSEQ multiplex PCR, and TCRdb's table has in-frame clones only and misses some. Of about 16,000 clones listed, roughly 45% are singletons. The TCR was taken from a woman aged 55-70 years with renal cell carcinoma. This specimen was tumor tissue, taken from a patient whose treatment included radiotherapy and nephrectomy. The chain couples TRBV7-2 to TRBJ2-7; TRBD2 matches 10 bases. Here the CDR3 reads CASSLAPSGRAGEQYF. The DNA for the CDR3 is TGTGCCAGCAGCTTAGCGCCCAGCGGGAGGGCCGGGGAGCAGTACTTC.